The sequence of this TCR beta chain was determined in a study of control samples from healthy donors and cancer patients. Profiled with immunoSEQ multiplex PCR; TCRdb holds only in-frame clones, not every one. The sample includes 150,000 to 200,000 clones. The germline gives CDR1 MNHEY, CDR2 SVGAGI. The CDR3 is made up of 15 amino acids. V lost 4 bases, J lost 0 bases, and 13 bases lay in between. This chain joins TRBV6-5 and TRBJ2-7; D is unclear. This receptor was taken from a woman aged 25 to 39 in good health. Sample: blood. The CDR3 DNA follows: TGTGCCAGCAGTTCGCCCAAGATGAGCTCCTACGAGCAGTACTTC. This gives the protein CASSSPKMSSYEQYF.